A selection of T cell receptor beta chains follows, all from one sample in a study of long-term antiretroviral therapy in people with HIV. Produced via immunoSEQ multiplex PCR; TCRdb's table is partial and in-frame only. The table has about 19,000 clones, 80% to 90% seen once. The source was unsorted PBMCs, collected 2.1 years after starting antiretroviral therapy. These receptors were collected from a man aged 18 to 30 with HIV. The CDR3 runs from the conserved cysteine through the conserved F or W. Fields, in order: D gene, V gene, clone size, J gene, CDR3 DNA, CDR3 protein. D genes are given only for firm matches. Size is omitted from some rows. Given values are once, few, many or a class for expanded clones.

d_call: -
v_call: TRBV19
clone_size: -
j_call: TRBJ1-5
cdr3_nt: TGTGCCAGTAGTATCCACATAGTAAACAGCAATCAGCCCCAGCATTTT
cdr3_aa: CASSIHIVNSNQPQHF

d_call: -
v_call: TRBV7-2
clone_size: -
j_call: TRBJ1-2
cdr3_nt: TGTGCCAGCAGCTCCGGGGGGGGAAGTTTGTTCTATGGCTACACCTTC
cdr3_aa: CASSSGGGSLFYGYTF

d_call: -
v_call: TRBV4-3
clone_size: once
j_call: TRBJ2-2
cdr3_nt: TGCGCCAGCCTTGAGTCGCACACCGGGGAGCTGTTTTTT
cdr3_aa: CASLESHTGELFF

d_call: -
v_call: TRBV5-5
clone_size: medium-sized
j_call: TRBJ2-7
cdr3_nt: TGTGCCAGCAGCTTGGCGTGGGACTACGAGCAGTACTTC
cdr3_aa: CASSLAWDYEQYF

d_call: -
v_call: TRBV7-9
clone_size: -
j_call: TRBJ1-4
cdr3_nt: TGTGCCAGCAGCTTAGCCCGCCTCGTCGAGGTTGAAAAACTGTTTTTT
cdr3_aa: CASSLARLVEVEKLFF

d_call: -
v_call: TRBV6-6
clone_size: -
j_call: TRBJ1-1
cdr3_nt: TGTGCCAGCAGTTACTCACGGGGAGAAGCTTTCTTT
cdr3_aa: CASSYSRGEAFF

d_call: TRBD1
v_call: TRBV5-1
clone_size: -
j_call: TRBJ1-4
cdr3_nt: TGCGCCAGCAGCCCGGCGTCGAGGGACAGTCTTAATGAAAAACTGTTTTTT
cdr3_aa: CASSPASRDSLNEKLFF

d_call: -
v_call: TRBV7-2
clone_size: -
j_call: TRBJ2-5
cdr3_nt: TGTGCCAGCAGCTCCCGGCCCAGCCTAGAGACCCAGTACTTC
cdr3_aa: CASSSRPSLETQYF

d_call: -
v_call: TRBV9
clone_size: -
j_call: TRBJ1-5
cdr3_nt: TGTGCCAGCAGCGTAGAGGGGGGCACCAATCAGCCCCAGCATTTT
cdr3_aa: CASSVEGGTNQPQHF

d_call: -
v_call: TRBV6-6
clone_size: -
j_call: TRBJ1-6
cdr3_nt: TGTGCCAGCAGCCGTAAGGGGGGTAGTTCACCCCTCCACTTT
cdr3_aa: CASSRKGGSSPLHF

d_call: TRBD2
v_call: TRBV19
clone_size: -
j_call: TRBJ2-7
cdr3_nt: TGTGCCAGTAGTACCGGAATTAGAAGGAAACTAGCGCGAGACGAGCAGTACTTC
cdr3_aa: CASSTGIRRKLARDEQYF

d_call: -
v_call: TRBV29-1
clone_size: -
j_call: TRBJ2-2
cdr3_nt: TGCAGCGTCGTTGACGGCTACACCGGGGAGCTGTTTTTT
cdr3_aa: CSVVDGYTGELFF

d_call: -
v_call: TRBV13
clone_size: -
j_call: TRBJ1-1
cdr3_nt: TGTGCCAGCAGCTTAGTGGCTCAGTCGAACACTGAAGCTTTCTTT
cdr3_aa: CASSLVAQSNTEAFF

d_call: -
v_call: TRBV27
clone_size: -
j_call: TRBJ1-5
cdr3_nt: TGTGCCAGCGCCCTAGAATGGCCCCAGCATTTT
cdr3_aa: CASALEWPQHF

d_call: -
v_call: TRBV9
clone_size: -
j_call: TRBJ1-2
cdr3_nt: TGTGCCAGCAGCCGACTCCTAAGGGGGGATGGCTACACCTTC
cdr3_aa: CASSRLLRGDGYTF

d_call: -
v_call: TRBV30
clone_size: once
j_call: TRBJ1-2
cdr3_nt: TGTGCCTGGAGGTGGGAAAACTACTATGGCTACACCTTC
cdr3_aa: CAWRWENYYGYTF

d_call: TRBD2
v_call: TRBV27
clone_size: -
j_call: TRBJ2-7
cdr3_nt: TGTGCCAGCAGACTAGCGGGGTCCCGGGGGCACGAGCAGTACTTC
cdr3_aa: CASRLAGSRGHEQYF

d_call: -
v_call: TRBV7-9
clone_size: -
j_call: TRBJ1-2
cdr3_nt: TGTGCCAGCAGCTTAGCGAGAGTAAAGGAGGGCTACACCTTC
cdr3_aa: CASSLARVKEGYTF

d_call: TRBD2
v_call: TRBV9
clone_size: -
j_call: TRBJ2-2
cdr3_nt: TGTGCCAGCAGCCGGGCCCCCGGGACTAGCGGGGACCCCACCGGGGAGCTGTTTTTT
cdr3_aa: CASSRAPGTSGDPTGELFF

d_call: -
v_call: TRBV13
clone_size: once
j_call: TRBJ1-3
cdr3_nt: TGTGCCAGCAGCTTCCTGACAGGCAATGGAAACACCATATATTTT
cdr3_aa: CASSFLTGNGNTIYF

d_call: -
v_call: TRBV5-1
clone_size: -
j_call: TRBJ2-7
cdr3_nt: TGCGCCAGCAGCTTGGACAGGGACTACGAGCAGTACTTC
cdr3_aa: CASSLDRDYEQYF

d_call: -
v_call: TRBV10-3
clone_size: -
j_call: TRBJ1-5
cdr3_nt: TGTGCCATCAGTGAGGCATTTAGCAATCAGCCCCAGCATTTT
cdr3_aa: CAISEAFSNQPQHF

d_call: -
v_call: TRBV5-6
clone_size: -
j_call: TRBJ1-5
cdr3_nt: TGTGCCAGCAGCGCAGGGGTGGGGCCCCAGCATTTT
cdr3_aa: CASSAGVGPQHF

d_call: TRBD1
v_call: TRBV4-3
clone_size: -
j_call: TRBJ1-2
cdr3_nt: TGCGCCAGCAGCCAAGACCCAGGAAGAGGGACAGCCTACACCTTC
cdr3_aa: CASSQDPGRGTAYTF

d_call: -
v_call: TRBV29-1
clone_size: -
j_call: TRBJ2-1
cdr3_nt: TGCAGCGTTGAAGACGCAGCGTACAATGAGCAGTTCTTC
cdr3_aa: CSVEDAAYNEQFF

d_call: TRBD1
v_call: TRBV6-5
clone_size: once
j_call: TRBJ2-7
cdr3_nt: TGTGCCAGCAGTTCTCTCCCTGCAGGGGGCTTCTATGAGCAGTACTTC
cdr3_aa: CASSSLPAGGFYEQYF

d_call: -
v_call: TRBV19
clone_size: once
j_call: TRBJ1-1
cdr3_nt: TGTGCCAGTAGTATTCAGGTTGACGGCACTGAAGCTTTCTTT
cdr3_aa: CASSIQVDGTEAFF

d_call: -
v_call: TRBV4-3
clone_size: -
j_call: TRBJ2-3
cdr3_nt: TGCGCCAGCAGCCAAGAGCCACCACAGCACACAGATACGCAGTATTTT
cdr3_aa: CASSQEPPQHTDTQYF

d_call: -
v_call: TRBV6-5
clone_size: -
j_call: TRBJ2-1
cdr3_nt: TGTGCCAGCAGTTACTCGACTGACAATGAGCAGTTCTTC
cdr3_aa: CASSYSTDNEQFF

d_call: -
v_call: TRBV7-9
clone_size: -
j_call: TRBJ2-5
cdr3_nt: TGTGCCAGCAGCTTAGGGAGAACCGATCAACGGGTAGAGACCCAGTACTTC
cdr3_aa: CASSLGRTDQRVETQYF

d_call: -
v_call: TRBV14
clone_size: -
j_call: TRBJ2-1
cdr3_nt: TGTGCCAGCAAGAGTTACAATGAGCAGTTCTTC
cdr3_aa: CASKSYNEQFF

d_call: TRBD2
v_call: TRBV28
clone_size: -
j_call: TRBJ2-7
cdr3_nt: TGTGCCAGCAGTTTTATAGCGGGGACTACTTACGAGCAGTACTTC
cdr3_aa: CASSFIAGTTYEQYF

d_call: TRBD2
v_call: TRBV5-1
clone_size: -
j_call: TRBJ2-1
cdr3_nt: TGCGCCAGCAGCTTGGGGACTAGCGGCCTCAATGAGCAGTTCTTC
cdr3_aa: CASSLGTSGLNEQFF

d_call: -
v_call: TRBV10-1
clone_size: few
j_call: TRBJ1-2
cdr3_nt: TGCGCCAGCAGTCCCGGGACCGCAGTAGGCTACACCTTC
cdr3_aa: CASSPGTAVGYTF

d_call: -
v_call: TRBV11-3
clone_size: -
j_call: TRBJ1-1
cdr3_nt: TGTGCCAGCAGCTCGGGTATAGGGAACACTGAAGCTTTCTTT
cdr3_aa: CASSSGIGNTEAFF

d_call: TRBD1
v_call: TRBV6-6
clone_size: once
j_call: TRBJ1-1
cdr3_nt: TGTGCCAGCACACGGGACAGTGGCACTGAAGCTTTCTTT
cdr3_aa: CASTRDSGTEAFF

d_call: -
v_call: TRBV7-2
clone_size: -
j_call: TRBJ2-1
cdr3_nt: TGTGCCAGCGGGCGGGGCCAAGGTTATGAGCAGTTCTTC
cdr3_aa: CASGRGQGYEQFF

d_call: -
v_call: TRBV19
clone_size: -
j_call: TRBJ2-7
cdr3_nt: TGTGCCAGTAGGGTCCAGGACCAGGGAAGAAGCGACGAGCAGTACTTC
cdr3_aa: CASRVQDQGRSDEQYF

d_call: -
v_call: TRBV19
clone_size: -
j_call: TRBJ1-1
cdr3_nt: TGTGCCACCCGAGGACGGGACTTCTTGAACACTGAAGCTTTCTTT
cdr3_aa: CATRGRDFLNTEAFF